Detailed here is one T cell receptor beta chain. Seattle patient enrollment occurred during active infection, with longitudinal follow-up thereafter. This specimen comes from a study of blood T cell repertoires in COVID-19. Background on the study: Sources were T cells, B-cell-depleted T cells, or PBMCs; the material itself was cDNA or gDNA.

Original data processing: Amplification of reference gene primers was used by the study to estimate nucleated cell counts. The table came from immunoSEQ multiplex PCR; TCRdb's copy has only in-frame clones and leaves some out. The DNA was the basis for D and trimming; V, J and clone size are from that table. The sample has about 160,000 clones, 82% seen once; the top ten hold 5.5% to 7.5%. CDR1 is MNHEY and CDR2 is SVGAGI in the germline V gene. The J segment lost 2 bases and the V segment lost 8 bases, leaving 10 bases of the junction unmatched. This CDR3 region has 15 residues. The chain has TRBV6-5 and TRBJ1-1; 8 bases fit TRBD1. Sequenced sample: peripheral blood. The clonotype comes from a woman between 40 and 50 years old with COVID-19, enrolled during active disease. DNA of the CDR3: TGTGCCAGCCGAGACAGGGGTTGGGCCAACACTGAAGCTTTCTTT. Translating gives CASRDRGWANTEAFF.